This entry lists 30 T cell receptor beta chains sequenced from one sample in a study of control samples from healthy donors and cancer patients (dated by TCRdb to 2019 to 2021). Receptor libraries were prepared by the immunoSEQ multiplex PCR assay. Entries here come from immuneACCESS through TCRdb and include only in-frame sequences with V and J called. Some clones fail to appear in such tables; in the studies checked, an unresolved V gene covers under half of the shortfall, and the cause of the remainder is unknown. The sample table contains roughly 38,000 clones; only one count was recorded for around 90% of them. Less than 4.5% of the sample belongs to the ten largest clones. What was sequenced was blood. These receptor sequences come from a woman aged 45-59 years in good health.

The chain has TRBV7-6 and TRBJ2-7; TRBD2 aligns across 8 bases. Germline CDR1 and CDR2: SGHVS and FNYEAQ. This CDR3 has 17 residues. Trimming at V came to 2 bases and at J to 4 bases, leaving 13 bases not matched to a gene. The CDR3 DNA reads as TGTGCCAGCAGCTTATACCCATCAACAGGGACTAGTTACGAGCAGTACTTC. It encodes CASSLYPSTGTSYEQYF.

This chain links TRBV7-2 with TRBJ2-2, with 9 bases fitting TRBD1. The CDR3 sequence is 15 residues long. Germline V gene sequence: CDR1 SGHTA, CDR2 FQGNSA. V shed 5 bases and J 3 bases; nucleotides not matched to a gene: 4. Here the CDR3 reads CASSRDRVDTGELFF. CDR3 sequence (DNA): TGTGCCAGCAGCCGGGACAGGGTGGACACCGGGGAGCTGTTTTTT. Together with reference TRBV7-2 and TRBJ2-2, the CDR3 gives the full variable domain: GAGVSQSPSNKVTEKGKDVELRCDPISGHTALYWYRQSLGQGLEFLIYFQGNSAPDKSGLPSDRFSAERTGGSVSTLTIQRTQQEDSAVYLCASSRDRVDTGELFFGEGSRLTVL.

As DNA, the CDR3 is TGTGCCAGCGGGGACGGACTTCACTCTGGAAACACCATATATTTT. Translated, it gives CASGDGLHSGNTIYF. The V and J genes are TRBV6-5 and TRBJ1-3, with a weak D call TRBD1 (5 bases). Trimming removed 8 bases from V and 0 bases from J, with 14 bases in between. The CDR3 spans 15 residues. Germline-derived CDR1 and CDR2 are MNHEY and SVGAGI.

This clone has only one observation. This chain connects TRBV7-2 to TRBJ2-3, with unresolved D. The length of the CDR3 is 17 residues. CDR1 SGHTA and CDR2 FQGNSA come from the germline V gene. The V end lost 1 base, the J end lost 0 bases, and 14 bases lay between the germline ends. The DNA of the CDR3 is TGTGCCAGCAGCTTAGTTCAAAGAGCGTCCAGCACAGATACGCAGTATTTT. It codes for CASSLVQRASSTDTQYF. Full variable domain (rest looked up from reference TRBV7-2 and TRBJ2-3): GAGVSQSPSNKVTEKGKDVELRCDPISGHTALYWYRQSLGQGLEFLIYFQGNSAPDKSGLPSDRFSAERTGGSVSTLTIQRTQQEDSAVYLCASSLVQRASSTDTQYFGPGTRLTVL.

This chain links TRBV27 with TRBJ2-3; tentatively, D is TRBD1 (6 bases). CDR1 and CDR2 from the germline V gene are MNHEY and SMNVEV (reference sequence). The germline V and J ends were trimmed by 4 bases and 4 bases, with 15 bases remaining between them. The CDR3 runs 15 residues. As DNA, the CDR3 is TGTGCCAGCAGTTATCACAGGGTCGGATCAGATACGCAGTATTTT. The encoded protein is CASSYHRVGSDTQYF.

The genes are TRBV19 and TRBJ1-2; a possible D gene is TRBD1 (5 bases). Germline values: CDR1 LNHDA, CDR2 SQIVND (reference sequence). V was cut by 1 base and J by 3 bases, with 9 bases left in between. The CDR3 contains 14 residues. In nucleotides, the CDR3 is TGTGCCAGTAGTATAGGGGACGACGACTATGGCTACACCTTC. Its protein product is CASSIGDDDYGYTF.

This chain joins TRBV18 and TRBJ2-3; the match to TRBD2 covers 14 bases. The CDR3 consists of 17 residues. Germline values: CDR1 KGHSH, CDR2 LQKENI. Trimming at V came to 5 bases and at J to 2 bases, leaving 6 bases not matched to a gene. The CDR3 nucleotides read TGTGCCAGCTCATCGAGGGGACTAGCGGGGGACACAGATACGCAGTATTTT. It yields the protein CASSSRGLAGDTDTQYF.

The chain combines TRBV6-5 with TRBJ1-5; D might be TRBD1 (6 bases). The germline V gene has CDR1 MNHEY and CDR2 SVGAGI. The CDR3 loop spans 14 amino acids. V gave up 6 bases and J gave up 0 bases, with 9 bases separating them. CDR3 in amino acids: CASRRTDSNQPQHF. CDR3 bases: TGTGCCAGCAGACGGACAGATAGCAATCAGCCCCAGCATTTT.

The V and J genes are TRBV24-1 and TRBJ2-7, with TRBD1 matching 7 bases. This CDR3 spans 18 amino acids. Germline V gives CDR1 KGHDR, CDR2 SFDVKD. Trimming removed 6 bases from V and 2 bases from J; junction bases left unmatched: 18. CDR3 DNA: TGTGCCACCAGTAGGGGGCCAGTGGACGGGGACAGCCCCTACGAGCAGTACTTC. It encodes CATSRGPVDGDSPYEQYF.

The gene calls are TRBV6-4 and TRBJ2-1; 10 bases agree with TRBD2. The V gene end was trimmed by 3 bases and the J gene end by 9 bases; junction bases not matched to a gene: 8. CDR3 length: 15 residues. CDR1 is MRHNA, CDR2 SNTAGT, per germline. CDR3 sequence (DNA): TGTGCCAGCAGTGAAAGCGGGGGGGCCGGTCGTGAGCAGTTCTTC. Its translation: CASSESGGAGREQFF.

CDR3 DNA: TGTGCCAGCAGCATACGCCAAAAGACAGGGCTAAGGATGGGGGAAAAACTGTTTTTT. Protein product: CASSIRQKTGLRMGEKLFF. This chain joins TRBV7-9 and TRBJ1-4; 7 positions agree with TRBD1. Germline CDR1 and CDR2: SEHNR and FQNEAQ (reference sequence). V was clipped by 5 bases and J by 8 bases; unmatched bases: 23. The CDR3 covers 19 residues.

The chain links TRBV4-2 to TRBJ2-5, with a possible D match to TRBD2 (7 bases). The CDR3 runs to 17 residues. Trimming cost V 0 bases and J 0 bases, with 14 bases left between them. Per germline, CDR1 LGHNA and CDR2 YNFKEQ. The CDR3 region is CASSQEGRGTNQETQYF. CDR3 in DNA: TGTGCCAGCAGCCAAGAAGGGCGGGGGACAAACCAAGAGACCCAGTACTTC.

The rearrangement joins TRBV5-4 to TRBJ1-2, with a weak D call TRBD1 (6 bases). The CDR3 has 14 residues. Germline V gives CDR1 SGHNT, CDR2 YYREEE (reference sequence). The V end lost 3 bases, the J end lost 4 bases, and 13 bases lay between the germline ends. The CDR3 coding sequence is TGTGCCAGCAGCTCGGTGAACAGGGTCTATGGCTACACCTTC. This encodes CASSSVNRVYGYTF. Filled out from reference TRBV5-4 and TRBJ1-2, the complete variable domain reads ETGVTQSPTHLIKTRGQQVTLRCSSQSGHNTVSWYQQALGQGPQFIFQYYREEENGRGNFPPRFSGLQFPNYSSELNVNALELDDSALYLCASSSVNRVYGYTFGSGTRLTVV.

V and J are TRBV5-1 and TRBJ2-3; 8 nucleotides line up with TRBD2. CDR3 length equals 15 residues. The V and J ends lost 1 base and 4 bases, in that order; junction bases with no gene match: 5. Germline assignment: CDR1 SGHRS and CDR2 YFSETQ. The CDR3 coding sequence is TGCGCCAGCAGCTTGCGGGGACTAGAGGCAGATACGCAGTATTTT. It translates to CASSLRGLEADTQYF.

The chain carries TRBV5-5 and TRBJ1-6; D remains ambiguous. This CDR3 region has 13 residues. Trimming pared 4 bases from V and 7 bases from J, leaving 9 bases between. Looked up from germline, CDR1 is SGHKS and CDR2 is YYEKEE (reference sequence). The CDR3 sequence is CASSHDPNSPLHF. The CDR3 DNA sequence: TGTGCCAGCAGCCACGACCCAAATTCACCCCTCCACTTT.

This clone was found once. CDR3 sequence reads: CASSQDGANVLTF. CDR3 bases: TGTGCCAGCAGCCAAGATGGGGCCAACGTCCTGACTTTC. The chain combines TRBV3-1 (or the pseudogene TRBV3-2) with TRBJ2-6; D remains unclear. This CDR3 has 13 residues. Germline-derived CDR1 and CDR2 are LGHDT and YNNKEL (reference sequence). Trimming shortened V by 0 bases and J by 3 bases, and 0 bases separated the two germline ends.

The chain joins TRBV27 to TRBJ2-3, with 8 bases that match TRBD1. This CDR3 comprises 14 residues. Germline V gives CDR1 MNHEY, CDR2 SMNVEV (reference sequence). V shed 4 bases and J 4 bases; nucleotides not matched to a gene: 4. The CDR3 DNA sequence: TGTGCCAGCAGTTGGACAGGGTCGGCAGATACGCAGTATTTT. Translation: CASSWTGSADTQYF.

The chain combines TRBV2 with TRBJ1-5; 8 bases line up with TRBD1. CDR1 is SNHLY, CDR2 FYNNEI, per germline. CDR3 length: 14 amino acids. V lost 5 bases to trimming and J lost 5 bases; unmatched junction nucleotides: 5. The DNA of the CDR3 is TGTGCCAGCAGTAGAACAGGGGGGGATCAGCCCCAGCATTTT. Translation: CASSRTGGDQPQHF.

The CDR3: CASSITGIPSAGELFF. The CDR3 nucleotides read TGTGCCAGCAGCATCACCGGGATCCCCTCCGCCGGGGAGCTGTTTTTT. The chain uses TRBV9 and TRBJ2-2, with TRBD2 as a possible D gene (5 bases). Trimming pared 4 bases from V and 6 bases from J, leaving 19 bases between. The CDR3 sequence is 16 residues long. Per the germline V gene, CDR1 is SGDLS and CDR2 is YYNGEE. Drawing the rest from reference TRBV9 and TRBJ2-2, the complete variable domain is DSGVTQTPKHLITATGQRVTLRCSPRSGDLSVYWYQQSLDQGLQFLIQYYNGEERAKGNILERFSAQQFPDLHSELNLSSLELGDSALYFCASSITGIPSAGELFFGEGSRLTVL.

The V gene is TRBV5-4, the J gene TRBJ1-1; TRBD1 might be the D (5 bases). V shed 4 bases and J shed 1 base, with 17 bases lying between them. The CDR3 has 16 residues. CDR1 is SGHNT, CDR2 YYREEE, per germline (reference sequence). This CDR3 is CASSGKGWSGNTEAFF. The CDR3, as DNA: TGTGCCAGCAGCGGTAAGGGGTGGTCAGGGAACACTGAAGCTTTCTTT. Supplemented by reference TRBV5-4 and TRBJ1-1, the full variable domain reads ETGVTQSPTHLIKTRGQQVTLRCSSQSGHNTVSWYQQALGQGPQFIFQYYREEENGRGNFPPRFSGLQFPNYSSELNVNALELDDSALYLCASSGKGWSGNTEAFFGQGTRLTVV.

This clone has a handful of counts. The chain combines TRBV28 with TRBJ1-2; D not resolved. The CDR3 loop spans 12 amino acids. Trimming took off 6 bases at V and 1 base at J, with 6 bases between the two ends. Germline assignment: CDR1 MDHEN and CDR2 SYDVKM. As DNA, the CDR3 is TGTGCCAGCAGGGAGGGTAACTATGGCTACACCTTC. Amino acid sequence: CASREGNYGYTF.

The V call is TRBV4-2, the J call TRBJ2-7; TRBD1 aligns across 7 bases. The CDR3 totals 14 residues. From germline, CDR1 is LGHNA and CDR2 YNFKEQ. Losses at the gene ends were 1 base for V and 1 base for J; bases not matched to a gene: 1. Here the CDR3 DNA reads TGTGCCAGCAGCCAAGGACAGGGTTCCTACGAGCAGTACTTC. Translation: CASSQGQGSYEQYF.

The V gene is TRBV7-9, the J gene TRBJ2-3; TRBD2 matches 7 bases. There are 15 residues in the CDR3. Germline CDR1 SEHNR, CDR2 FQNEAQ (reference sequence). The V and J ends lost 5 bases and 3 bases, in that order; junction bases with no gene match: 8. Written as DNA, the CDR3 is TGTGCCAGCAGCCCGAGTACTAGCGTGACAGATACGCAGTATTTT. Translation: CASSPSTSVTDTQYF.

This chain connects TRBV7-8 to TRBJ1-3; D is unclear. This CDR3 comprises 16 residues. Looked up from germline, CDR1 is SGHVS and CDR2 is FQNEAQ. V lost 4 bases and J 0 bases, leaving 13 bases between the germline ends. CDR3 protein: CASSSSGGSSGNTIYF. The CDR3 DNA reads TGTGCCAGCAGCTCCTCCGGTGGGAGCTCTGGAAACACCATATATTTT.

This clone came up once. This chain connects TRBV29-1 to TRBJ2-7, with D perhaps matching TRBD1 (5 bases). The germline V gene encodes CDR1 SQVTM and CDR2 ANQGSEA. The CDR3 covers 11 residues. The V end lost 7 bases, the J end lost 5 bases, and 12 bases lay between the germline ends. The CDR3 DNA reads as TGCAGCGGGGGTATGGGGCACGAGCAGTACTTC. Translation: CSGGMGHEQYF.

The V call is TRBV6-6, the J call TRBJ2-2, with 7 bases lining up with TRBD1. Germline CDR1 reads MNHNY; CDR2 reads SVGAGI (reference sequence). The length of the CDR3 is 14 residues. The V segment lost 7 bases and the J segment 7 bases; nucleotides outside the gene matches: 9. CDR3 residues: CASNNRQGSGELFF. The CDR3 nucleotides read TGTGCCAGCAACAATAGACAGGGCAGCGGGGAGCTGTTTTTT.

V usage is TRBV6-4 and J usage is TRBJ2-1, with D perhaps TRBD2 (5 bases). The CDR3 has 15 residues. CDR1 is MRHNA and CDR2 is SNTAGT in the germline V gene. The germline V and J ends were trimmed by 6 bases and 9 bases, with 21 bases remaining between them. The CDR3 here is CASSRLGEMVGEQFF. CDR3 DNA: TGTGCCAGCAGCCGACTTGGGGAGATGGTGGGTGAGCAGTTCTTC.

This clone was picked up a small number of times. The CDR3 sequence: CASSLVGAGYTF. In DNA, the CDR3 is TGTGCCAGCAGTTTGGTAGGGGCCGGCTACACCTTC. V is TRBV6-5 and J is TRBJ1-2, with D perhaps TRBD1 (5 bases). The CDR3 length is 12 residues. Germline V gene lookup returns CDR1 MNHEY and CDR2 SVGAGI. Trimming took off 4 bases at V and 8 bases at J, with 11 bases between the two ends.

This chain connects TRBV2 to TRBJ1-6, with D uncertain. The CDR3 is 15 residues long. V shed 3 bases and J shed 7 bases, with 13 bases lying between them. Germline assignment: CDR1 SNHLY and CDR2 FYNNEI. The CDR3 DNA follows: TGTGCCAGCAGTGATCCTGGACTGGGAAATTCACCCCTCCACTTT. Amino acid sequence: CASSDPGLGNSPLHF. The variable domain in full, with the rest retrieved from reference TRBV2 and TRBJ1-6, is EPEVTQTPSHQVTQMGQEVILRCVPISNHLYFYWYRQILGQKVEFLVSFYNNEISEKSEIFDDQFSVERPDGSNFTLKIRSTKLEDSAMYFCASSDPGLGNSPLHFGNGTRLTVT.

The V call is TRBV27, the J call TRBJ2-2; TRBD2 matches at 8 bases. V shed 3 bases and J 7 bases; nucleotides not matched to a gene: 13. The germline V gene encodes CDR1 MNHEY and CDR2 SMNVEV (reference sequence). The CDR3 contains 17 residues. CDR3 sequence reads: CASSFSSVGSGSGELFF. The CDR3 DNA follows: TGTGCCAGCAGTTTTTCCTCCGTCGGCAGCGGGAGCGGGGAGCTGTTTTTT.